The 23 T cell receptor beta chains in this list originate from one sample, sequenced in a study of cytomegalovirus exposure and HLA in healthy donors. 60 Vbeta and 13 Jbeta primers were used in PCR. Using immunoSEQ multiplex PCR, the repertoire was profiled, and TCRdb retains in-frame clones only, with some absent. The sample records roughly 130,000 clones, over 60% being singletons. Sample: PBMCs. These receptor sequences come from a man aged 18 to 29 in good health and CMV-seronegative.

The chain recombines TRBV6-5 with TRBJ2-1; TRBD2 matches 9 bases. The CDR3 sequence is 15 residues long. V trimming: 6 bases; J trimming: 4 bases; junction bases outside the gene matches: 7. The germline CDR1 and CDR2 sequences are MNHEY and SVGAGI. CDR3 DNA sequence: TGTGCCAGCAGGCTGGGACTAGCAACTTACAATGAGCAGTTCTTC. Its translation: CASRLGLATYNEQFF.

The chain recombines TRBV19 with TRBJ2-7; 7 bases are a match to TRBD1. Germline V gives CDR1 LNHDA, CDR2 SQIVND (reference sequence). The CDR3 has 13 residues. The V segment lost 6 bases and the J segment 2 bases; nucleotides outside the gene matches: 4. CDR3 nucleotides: TGTGCCAGTAGCCCCGACAGGGCCTACGAGCAGTACTTC. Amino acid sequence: CASSPDRAYEQYF.

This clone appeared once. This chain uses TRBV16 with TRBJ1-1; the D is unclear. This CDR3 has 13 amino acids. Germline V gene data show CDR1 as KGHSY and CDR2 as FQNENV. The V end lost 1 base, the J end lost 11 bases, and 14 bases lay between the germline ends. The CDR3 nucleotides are TGTGCCAGCAGCCAATTTGAGGCCCGCCTGGCTTTCTTT. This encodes CASSQFEARLAFF.

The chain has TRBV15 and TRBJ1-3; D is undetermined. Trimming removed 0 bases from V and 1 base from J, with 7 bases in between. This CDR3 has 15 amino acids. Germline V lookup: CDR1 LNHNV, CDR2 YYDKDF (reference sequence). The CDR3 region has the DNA TGTGCCACCAGCAGAGATCCCGGGTCTGGAAACACCATATATTTT. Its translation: CATSRDPGSGNTIYF. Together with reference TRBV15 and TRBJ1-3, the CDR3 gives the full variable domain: DAMVIQNPRYQVTQFGKPVTLSCSQTLNHNVMYWYQQKSSQAPKLLFHYYDKDFNNEADTPDNFQSRRPNTSFCFLDIRSPGLGDTAMYLCATSRDPGSGNTIYFGEGSWLTVV.

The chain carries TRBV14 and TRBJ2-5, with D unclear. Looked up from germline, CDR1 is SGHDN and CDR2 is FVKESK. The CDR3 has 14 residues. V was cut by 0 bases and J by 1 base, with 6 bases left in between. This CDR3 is CASSQDSSQETQYF. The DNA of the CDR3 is TGTGCCAGCAGCCAAGATAGTAGCCAAGAGACCCAGTACTTC.

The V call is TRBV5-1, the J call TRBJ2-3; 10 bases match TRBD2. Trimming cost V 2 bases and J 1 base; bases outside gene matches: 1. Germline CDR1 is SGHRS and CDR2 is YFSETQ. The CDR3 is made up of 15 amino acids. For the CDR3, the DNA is TGCGCCAGCAGCTTAGGACTAGCGGGCACAGATACGCAGTATTTT. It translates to CASSLGLAGTDTQYF.

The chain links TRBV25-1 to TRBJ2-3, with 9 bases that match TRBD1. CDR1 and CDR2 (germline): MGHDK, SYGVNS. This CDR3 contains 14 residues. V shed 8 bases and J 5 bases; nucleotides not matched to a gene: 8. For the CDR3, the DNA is TGTGCCAGCTCTCGGACAGGGGAGGTAGATACGCAGTATTTT. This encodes CASSRTGEVDTQYF.

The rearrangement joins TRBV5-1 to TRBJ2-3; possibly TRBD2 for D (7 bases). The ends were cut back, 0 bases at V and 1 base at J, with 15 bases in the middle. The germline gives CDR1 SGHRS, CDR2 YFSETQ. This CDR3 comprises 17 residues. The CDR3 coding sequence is TGCGCCAGCAGCTTGGCCGGGGGCGGGAGTGGCACAGATACGCAGTATTTT. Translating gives CASSLAGGGSGTDTQYF.

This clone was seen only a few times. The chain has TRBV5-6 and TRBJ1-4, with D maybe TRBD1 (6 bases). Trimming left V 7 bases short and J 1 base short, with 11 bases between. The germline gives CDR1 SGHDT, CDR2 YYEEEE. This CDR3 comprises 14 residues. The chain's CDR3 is CASGLGQTNEKLFF. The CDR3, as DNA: TGTGCCAGCGGACTGGGACAAACTAATGAAAAACTGTTTTTT.

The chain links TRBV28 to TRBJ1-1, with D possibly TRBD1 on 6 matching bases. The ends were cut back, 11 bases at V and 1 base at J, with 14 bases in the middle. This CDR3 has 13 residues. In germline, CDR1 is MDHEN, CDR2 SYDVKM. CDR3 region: CAGGARRNTEAFF. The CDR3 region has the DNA TGTGCCGGGGGGGCCAGGAGGAACACTGAAGCTTTCTTT. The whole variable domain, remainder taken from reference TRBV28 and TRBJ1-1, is DVKVTQSSRYLVKRTGEKVFLECVQDMDHENMFWYRQDPGLGLRLIYFSYDVKMKEKGDIPEGYSVSREKKERFSLILESASTNQTSMYLCAGGARRNTEAFFGQGTRLTVV.

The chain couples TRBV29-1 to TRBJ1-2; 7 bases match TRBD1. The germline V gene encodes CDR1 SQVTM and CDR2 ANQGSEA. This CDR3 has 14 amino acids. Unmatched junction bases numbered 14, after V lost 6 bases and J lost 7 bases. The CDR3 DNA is TGCAGCGTGGACCCAGGGGGAGTGGGGGGTGGCTACACCTTC. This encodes CSVDPGGVGGGYTF.

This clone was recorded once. CDR3 protein: CASSGGLAIDSYNEQFF. In DNA, the CDR3 is TGTGCCAGCAGCGGGGGACTAGCGATTGACTCCTACAATGAGCAGTTCTTC. The genes are TRBV13 and TRBJ2-1; 10 positions agree with TRBD2. This CDR3 comprises 17 residues. V was pared by 5 bases and J by 0 bases, with 7 bases of the junction left unmatched. The germline V gene has CDR1 PRHDT and CDR2 FYEKMQ (reference sequence).

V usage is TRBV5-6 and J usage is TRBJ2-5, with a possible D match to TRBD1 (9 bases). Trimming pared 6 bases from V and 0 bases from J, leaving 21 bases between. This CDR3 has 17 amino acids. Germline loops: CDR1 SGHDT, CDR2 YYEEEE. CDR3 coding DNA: TGTGCCAGCATCGGGGGGGACAGGGATTTGTACCAAGAGACCCAGTACTTC. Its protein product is CASIGGDRDLYQETQYF.

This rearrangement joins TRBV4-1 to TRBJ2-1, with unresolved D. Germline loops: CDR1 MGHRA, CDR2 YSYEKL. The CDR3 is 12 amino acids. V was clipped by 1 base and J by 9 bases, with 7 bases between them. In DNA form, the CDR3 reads TGCGCCAGCAGCCAAGCTGGGCGTGAGCAGTTCTTC. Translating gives CASSQAGREQFF.

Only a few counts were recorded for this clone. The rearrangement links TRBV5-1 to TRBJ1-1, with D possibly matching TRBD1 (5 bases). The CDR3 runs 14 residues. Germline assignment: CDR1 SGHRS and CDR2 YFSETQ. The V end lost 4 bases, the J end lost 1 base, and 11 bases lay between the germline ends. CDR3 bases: TGCGCCAGCAGCCCGGTCGGGGGGAACACTGAAGCTTTCTTT. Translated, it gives CASSPVGGNTEAFF.

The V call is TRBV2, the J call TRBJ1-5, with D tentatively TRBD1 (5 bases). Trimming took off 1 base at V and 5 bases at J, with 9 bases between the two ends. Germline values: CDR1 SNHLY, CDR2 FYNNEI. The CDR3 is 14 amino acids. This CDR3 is CASSEDDSDQPQHF. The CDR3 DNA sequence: TGTGCCAGCAGTGAAGATGACAGTGATCAGCCCCAGCATTTT.

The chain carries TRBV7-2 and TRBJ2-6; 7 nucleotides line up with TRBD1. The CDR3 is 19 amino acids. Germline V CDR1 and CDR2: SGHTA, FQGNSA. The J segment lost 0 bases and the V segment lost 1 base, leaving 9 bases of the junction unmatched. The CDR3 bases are TGTGCCAGCAGCTTAGACAGCCAGGGGGATAGCTCTGGGGCCAACGTCCTGACTTTC. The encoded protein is CASSLDSQGDSSGANVLTF.

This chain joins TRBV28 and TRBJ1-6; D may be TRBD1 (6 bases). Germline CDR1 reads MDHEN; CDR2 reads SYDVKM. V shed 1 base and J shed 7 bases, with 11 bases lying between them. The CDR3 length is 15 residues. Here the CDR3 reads CASSLYRVSNSPLHF. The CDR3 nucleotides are TGTGCCAGCAGTTTATACAGGGTTTCGAATTCACCCCTCCACTTT.

CDR3: CASSTRLAGGTDTQYF. CDR3 DNA: TGTGCCAGCAGCACCCGACTAGCGGGAGGGACAGATACGCAGTATTTT. The J gene is TRBJ2-3, the V gene TRBV9, with 14 bases that match TRBD2. V dropped 4 bases and J dropped 3; count of bases not matched to a gene: 4. CDR1 and CDR2 from the germline V gene are SGDLS and YYNGEE. This CDR3 region has 16 residues.

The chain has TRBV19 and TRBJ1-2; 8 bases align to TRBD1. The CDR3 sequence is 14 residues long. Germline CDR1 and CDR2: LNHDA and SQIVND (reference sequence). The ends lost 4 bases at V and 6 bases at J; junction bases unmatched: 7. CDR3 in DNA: TGTGCCAGTAGTAGATGGACAGGGCAACATGGCTACACCTTC. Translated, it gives CASSRWTGQHGYTF.

The CDR3 DNA is TGTGCCAGCACGATTAGCGGGAGAGCAGATACGCAGTATTTT. Translating it yields CASTISGRADTQYF. This rearrangement joins TRBV6-6 to TRBJ2-3, with 9 bases matching TRBD2. The CDR3 is 14 residues long. Trimming removed 7 bases from V and 4 bases from J; junction bases left unmatched: 6. CDR1 and CDR2 from the germline V gene are MNHNY and SVGAGI (reference sequence).

The CDR3 reads CASSQDRDRGVMNTEAFF. CDR3 bases: TGTGCCAGCAGCCAAGACCGGGACAGGGGGGTTATGAACACTGAAGCTTTCTTT. The V and J genes are TRBV14 and TRBJ1-1, with 11 bases matching TRBD1. The junction had 6 bases not matched to a gene; V was cut back by 0 bases and J by 0 bases. Per germline, CDR1 SGHDN and CDR2 FVKESK. CDR3 length: 18 amino acids.

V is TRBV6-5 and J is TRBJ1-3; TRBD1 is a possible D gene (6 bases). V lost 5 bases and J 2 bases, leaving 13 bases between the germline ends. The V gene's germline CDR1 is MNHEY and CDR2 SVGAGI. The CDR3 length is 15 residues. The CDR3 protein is CASSRQVGTGNTIYF. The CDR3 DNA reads TGTGCCAGCAGTCGACAGGTCGGAACTGGAAACACCATATATTTT.